This T cell receptor beta chain was found in a study of blood T cell repertoires in COVID-19 (dated by TCRdb to 2020 to 2021). In the study overall: The collaborator samples originated in the United States, Italy and Spain and spanned the acute and convalescent phases of COVID-19. A de-identified subject ID, COVID-19 status, age in years and sex were almost always included in the sample metadata. The samples were drawn from two sources: the first 160 participants of the ongoing ImmuneRACE study, and fewer than 1,500 subjects contributed by 6 global collaborators. A freely available public database, intended as a resource for researchers studying the immune response to SARS-CoV-2, is where the repertoires were released. Subjects who had been exposed to COVID-19, were actively infected with it, or had recovered from it provided the deeply sampled blood TCRbeta repertoires that made up the dataset. The prospective study material was composed of cDNA or gDNA derived from T cells, B-cell-depleted T cells, or PBMCs. Where HLA class I and class II types were available, the types were taken from metadata supplied by the sample provider, not from assay-based typing. Overall results and qualifications from the work: The quantity of clinical and demographic metadata differed by source and by participant and was supplied without curation.

At the junction V is shortened by 0 bases and J by 7 bases; bases outside the gene matches: 6. Inclusive of the bounding cysteine and phenylalanine, the CDR3 is 14 residues long. Here the CDR3 DNA is all that survives: 42 bases in frame from base 1. CDR1 and CDR2 are read off the germline V gene as MGHRA and YSYEKL. TCRbeta CDR3 regions were amplified from genomic DNA by means of the immunoSEQ Assay, a bias-controlled multiplex PCR. The authors processed their data as follows. Nucleated cell counts per sample were estimated from amplification of reference gene primers within the assay. To quantify the absolute abundance of each unique TCRbeta CDR3 rearrangement, sequence reads were collapsed and filtered. For each sample, productive Simpson clonality was calculated by taking the square root of Simpson's diversity index across productive rearrangements. As stored in TCRdb, this immuneACCESS dataset retains in-frame rearrangements with V and J assigned. A fraction of the clones does not appear; measured against another copy, unresolved V genes explain less than half of the discrepancy, and the remainder lacks a known reason. V, J and clone size were drawn from that table, and D and trimming were deduced from the DNA. The table for this sample lists roughly 200,000 clones; over 85% of them were counted only once. Around 4% of the sample is in the top ten clones.

About this clone itself: The antigen it recognizes is unknown. No qualities accompany the bases; no much larger clone lies one base away.

Enrolling through a virtual design, the prospective study's participants ranged in age from about 18 to 100 years and lived across 20 to 25 United States geographic areas. Cohort assignment in the prospective study relied on participant-reported clinical history from a screening survey and a study questionnaire. Mobile phlebotomists in the prospective study collected whole blood, serum and a nasopharyngeal or oropharyngeal swab from every participant. Participants in the prospective study had the option to provide additional blood draws and questionnaires over a 2-month period. Blood samples from the prospective study were shipped frozen or at room temperature prior to DNA extraction.

Recombination connected TRBV4-1 to TRBJ2-7; 7 middle bases align to TRBD2. The receptor was isolated from a woman aged 25-40 years with acute COVID-19. Source material: PBMCs or T cells enriched from blood (not recorded which). The CDR3 reads as follows: CASSQEGRAGEQYF. The DNA sequence is TGCGCCAGCAGCCAAGAGGGGAGGGCTGGGGAGCAGTACTTC.